This TCR beta chain is drawn from a study of T cell changes during pregnancy in multiple sclerosis. Clones were read by immunoSEQ multiplex PCR, and TCRdb kept only the in-frame ones, dropping some. The table has around 56,000 clones, 89% seen once. This receptor was taken from a female donor with multiple sclerosis, enrolled in a pregnancy study. The material sequenced was peripheral blood, taken after pregnancy.

The CDR3 spells CASSLEREAGYTF. CDR3 nucleotides: TGTGCCAGCAGCTTAGAGAGAGAAGCGGGCTACACCTTC. The chain uses TRBV2 and TRBJ1-2; no clear D. CDR1 is SNHLY and CDR2 is FYNNEI in the germline V gene. CDR3 length: 13 residues. Trimming took off 6 bases at V and 8 bases at J, with 16 bases between the two ends.